This T cell receptor beta chain was observed in a study of blood T cell repertoires in COVID-19. Study summary: Acute and convalescent COVID-19 specimens originated in the United States, Italy and Spain. T cells, B-cell-depleted T cells, or PBMCs provided the cDNA or gDNA that served as material.

Assignments of participants to cohorts depended upon their own reported clinical history. This CDR3 is built from 14 residues. The germline V gene encodes CDR1 SEHNR and CDR2 FQNEAQ (reference sequence). The V end lost 8 bases, the J end lost 0 bases, and 14 bases lay between the germline ends. In the authors' workflow: Amplified reference gene primers provided the basis for estimating nucleated cell counts. Profiled with immunoSEQ multiplex PCR; TCRdb holds only in-frame clones, not every one. D and trimming were read from the DNA, whereas the V and J calls and clone size are those reported in that table. The sample carries hundreds of thousands of clones, about 91% recorded once.

The source is a middle-aged woman who had recovered from COVID-19. V and J are TRBV7-9 and TRBJ2-7, with a weak D call TRBD2 (6 bases). Source material: PBMCs or T cells enriched from blood (not recorded which). The CDR3, as DNA: TGTGCCAGCCAATTGGGGGGAGGCTCCTACGAGCAGTACTTC. Its protein is CASQLGGGSYEQYF.